The entry below gives a single T cell receptor (beta chain) sequence along with its context. Between the trimmed V and J ends, which lost 3 bases and 2 bases, there was a span of 10 bases. Germline assignment: CDR1 DFQATT and CDR2 SNEGSKA (reference sequence). CDR3 size: 13 residues. This sample is part of a study of T cell responses to AZD1222 COVID-19 vaccine. Clones were read by immunoSEQ multiplex PCR, and TCRdb kept only the in-frame ones, dropping some. Of some 42,000 clones in the sample, 80% to 85% were seen once. This sequence was found in an adult who received the AZD1222 COVID-19 vaccine. V and J are TRBV20-1 and TRBJ1-1; D remains unclear. Specimen: peripheral blood, collected 28 days after the second AZD1222 dose. The CDR3: CSASAPVNTEAFF. Here the CDR3 DNA reads TGCAGTGCTAGTGCTCCCGTAAACACTGAAGCTTTCTTT.